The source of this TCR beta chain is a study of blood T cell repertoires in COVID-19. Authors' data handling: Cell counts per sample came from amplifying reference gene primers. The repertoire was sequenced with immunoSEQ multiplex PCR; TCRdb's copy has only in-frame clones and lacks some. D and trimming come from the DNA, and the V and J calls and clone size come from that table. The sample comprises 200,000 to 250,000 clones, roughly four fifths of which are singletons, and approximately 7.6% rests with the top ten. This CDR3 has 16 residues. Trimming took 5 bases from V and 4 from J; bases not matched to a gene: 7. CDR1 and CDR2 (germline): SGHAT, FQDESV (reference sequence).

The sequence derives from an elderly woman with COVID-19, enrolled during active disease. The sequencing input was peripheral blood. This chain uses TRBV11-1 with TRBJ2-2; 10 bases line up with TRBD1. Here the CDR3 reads CASSVETGGFTGELFF. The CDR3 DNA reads TGTGCCAGCAGCGTCGAGACAGGGGGCTTCACCGGGGAGCTGTTTTTT.